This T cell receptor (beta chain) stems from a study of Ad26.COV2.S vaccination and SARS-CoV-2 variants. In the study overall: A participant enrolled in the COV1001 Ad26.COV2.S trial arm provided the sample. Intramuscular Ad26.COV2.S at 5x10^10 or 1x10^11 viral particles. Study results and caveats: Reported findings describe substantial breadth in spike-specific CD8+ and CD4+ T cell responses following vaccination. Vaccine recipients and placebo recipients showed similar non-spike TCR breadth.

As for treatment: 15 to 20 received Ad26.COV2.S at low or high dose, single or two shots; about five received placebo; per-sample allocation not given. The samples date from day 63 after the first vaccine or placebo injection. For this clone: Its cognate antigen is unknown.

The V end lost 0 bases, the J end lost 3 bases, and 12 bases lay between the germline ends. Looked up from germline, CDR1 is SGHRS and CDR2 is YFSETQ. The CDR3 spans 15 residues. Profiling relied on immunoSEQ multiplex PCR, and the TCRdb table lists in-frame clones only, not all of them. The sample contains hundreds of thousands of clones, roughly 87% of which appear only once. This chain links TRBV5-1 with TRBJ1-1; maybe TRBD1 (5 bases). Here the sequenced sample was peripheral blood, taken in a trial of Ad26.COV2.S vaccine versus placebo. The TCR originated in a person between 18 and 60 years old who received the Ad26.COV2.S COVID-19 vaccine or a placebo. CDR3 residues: CASSLGVGVDTEAFF. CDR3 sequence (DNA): TGCGCCAGCAGCTTGGGTGTAGGGGTGGACACTGAAGCTTTCTTT.